Here is one TCR beta chain with its context. Libraries were prepared by immunoSEQ multiplex PCR; TCRdb keeps only in-frame clonotypes and omits some of them. The sample yields about 85,000 clones, 85% to 90% seen once. These data come from a study of control samples from healthy donors and cancer patients. V gave up 2 bases and J gave up 6 bases, with 10 bases separating them. The CDR3 spans 14 residues. The germline gives CDR1 LGHNA, CDR2 YSLEER. Sequencing was carried out using blood. This sequence joins TRBV4-3 and TRBJ2-2; no definite D call. This receptor was taken from a woman aged 55-75 years in good health. CDR3: CASSQLRNSGELFF. The CDR3 DNA reads as TGCGCCAGCAGCCAACTTCGGAATTCCGGGGAGCTGTTTTTT.